The clone carrying this T cell receptor beta chain was detected ten times or more. Its antigen is not known. All gene names here are mouse names. The sequence runs out 4 residues before the end of the CDR3; the remainder is reconstructed from the germline J gene. This entry is derived from a study of CD8+ T cells in alopecia areata. Whole-study results and caveats: Scalp sample data also include resident alphabeta T cells from normal skin. It was lesional scalp, especially alopecia totalis/universalis, that showed higher clonality than normal scalp. Although TCR sharing was seen in mice, sharing across patients was less clear, possibly for HLA-related reasons.

It was cDNA, reverse transcribed from extracted RNA, that served as the sequencing template. Only in-frame clones appear in the TCRdb table, and some are missing; sequencing was by immunoSEQ multiplex PCR. The record shows about 1,900 clones for this sample, with no singletons present. The CDR3 length is 15 residues. Germline CDR1 reads SGHSA; CDR2 reads FRNQAP. The receptor was derived from a C3H/HeJ mouse with alopecia areata. The strain's MHC haplotype is H2-k. Sequencing was performed on lesional skin. The rearrangement links TRBV16 to TRBJ2-1, with a weak D call TRBD1 (6 bases). The CDR3 bases that were read are TGTGCAAGCAGCTTATCCCGACACAGGGACGCT. It encodes CASSLSRHRDA. The complete CDR3 protein is CASSLSRHRDAEQFF.